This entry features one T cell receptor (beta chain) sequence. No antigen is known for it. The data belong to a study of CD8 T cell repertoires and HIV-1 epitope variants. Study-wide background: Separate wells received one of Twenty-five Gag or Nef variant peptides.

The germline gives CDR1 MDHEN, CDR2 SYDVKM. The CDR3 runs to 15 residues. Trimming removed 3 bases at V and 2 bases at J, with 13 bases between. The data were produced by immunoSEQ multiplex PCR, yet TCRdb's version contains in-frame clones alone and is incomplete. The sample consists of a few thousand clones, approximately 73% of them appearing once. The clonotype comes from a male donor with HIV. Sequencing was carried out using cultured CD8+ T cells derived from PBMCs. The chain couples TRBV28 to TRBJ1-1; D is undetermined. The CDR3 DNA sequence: TGTGCCAGCAGTTTGCGGCTGGTAGCTAACACTGAAGCTTTCTTT. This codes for CASSLRLVANTEAFF.